Each of the 8 T cell receptor beta chains below was sequenced from the same sample in a study of cytomegalovirus exposure and HLA in healthy donors. PCR involved 60 Vbeta and 13 Jbeta primers. The protocol was immunoSEQ multiplex PCR, while the TCRdb copy is restricted to in-frame clones and leaves out a portion. The data contain around 130,000 clones, roughly 88% of them singletons. Specimen: PBMCs. These receptors came from a woman under 30 in good health and CMV-seropositive.

This chain connects TRBV2 to TRBJ1-5; 9 positions match TRBD1. CDR3 length: 14 residues. J gave up 5 bases and V 4 bases, and 3 bases lay outside the gene matches. The germline CDR1 and CDR2 sequences are SNHLY and FYNNEI. CDR3 sequence (DNA): TGTGCCAGCAGTGCCACAGGGGGCCATCAGCCCCAGCATTTT. This codes for CASSATGGHQPQHF.

The chain carries TRBV4-1 and TRBJ2-7; a weak D match, TRBD1 (5 bases). The CDR3 loop spans 14 amino acids. The V end was cut by 4 bases, the J end by 7 bases, with 17 bases between. Germline CDR1 MGHRA, CDR2 YSYEKL. CDR3 region: CASSPRVPAWEQYF. CDR3 in DNA: TGCGCCAGCAGCCCCAGGGTGCCCGCTTGGGAGCAGTACTTC.

The chain has TRBV6-6 and TRBJ2-7; D is possibly TRBD2 (5 bases). Trimming stripped 6 bases from V and 3 bases from J, with 9 bases between. The V gene's germline CDR1 is MNHNY and CDR2 SVGAGI (reference sequence). This CDR3 has 12 residues. The CDR3 is CASSSGIYEQYF. CDR3 DNA: TGTGCCAGCAGCTCCGGGATCTACGAGCAGTACTTC.

The J gene is TRBJ2-2, the V gene TRBV11-2; 10 nucleotides agree with TRBD2. The V segment lost 3 bases and the J segment 6 bases; nucleotides outside the gene matches: 4. The CDR3 extends over 15 amino acids. Germline V gene data show CDR1 as SGHAT and CDR2 as FQNNGV. The CDR3 region has the DNA TGTGCCAGCAGCTTTGGGACTAGCGAAGCCGGGGAGCTGTTTTTT. As protein: CASSFGTSEAGELFF.

This clone was found once. J is TRBJ2-1 and V is TRBV5-7; 7 nucleotides match TRBD1. TRBV5-7 is placed among ORFs of uncertain function. V shed 4 bases and J 9 bases; nucleotides not matched to a gene: 16. This CDR3 contains 16 residues. The CDR3: CASSPNLGGDEFEQFF. The CDR3 bases are TGTGCCAGCAGCCCCAACTTAGGGGGCGATGAGTTTGAGCAGTTCTTC.

The V call is TRBV14, the J call TRBJ2-3; a possible D gene is TRBD2 (7 bases). This CDR3 spans 17 amino acids. CDR1 is SGHDN, CDR2 FVKESK, per germline. V lost 4 bases and J 2 bases, leaving 19 bases between the germline ends. CDR3 loop: CASSPRSGTLVTDTQYF. CDR3 coding DNA: TGTGCCAGCAGCCCCCGGAGCGGGACATTGGTCACAGATACGCAGTATTTT.

This clone was seen only once. At one boundary the junction diverges from the germline segment, which might be a read error. The J gene is TRBJ2-5, the V gene TRBV7-7; possible D gene TRBD2, 6 bases. The J call may be in error: the DNA end matches TRBJ2-7 better. From germline, CDR1 is SSHAT and CDR2 FNYEAQ (reference sequence). The CDR3 covers 14 residues. The CDR3 spells CASSLALGGYEQYF. Here the CDR3 DNA reads TGTGCTAGCAGCTTAGCCCTGGGGGGTTACGAGCAGTACTTC.

The chain couples TRBV6-1 to TRBJ2-5, with D unclear. Deletions cut 6 bases from V and 0 bases from J, with 11 bases between. The CDR3 spans 14 residues. CDR1 and CDR2 (germline): MNHNS, SASEGT. The CDR3 loop is CASRSDRDQETQYF. In nucleotides, the CDR3 is TGTGCCAGCAGAAGTGATCGCGACCAAGAGACCCAGTACTTC.